This TCR beta chain came from a study of blood T cell repertoires in COVID-19. In the study overall: Sample material is recorded as cDNA or gDNA derived from T cells, B-cell-depleted T cells, or PBMCs.

V lost 5 bases, J lost 4 bases, and 12 bases lay in between. The germline V gene has CDR1 SGHNT and CDR2 YYREEE (reference sequence). The CDR3 has 13 residues. Original analysis: Estimates of nucleated cell counts were drawn from the amplification of reference gene primers. Profiled with immunoSEQ multiplex PCR; TCRdb holds only in-frame clones, not every one. Clonal size and the V and J genes are those of that table, whereas D and trimming came from the DNA. In the table there are 180,000 or so clones, roughly three quarters of which are singletons. The specimen was peripheral blood. The clonotype was recovered from a woman aged 45-65 years with active or convalescent COVID-19. V usage is TRBV5-4 and J usage is TRBJ1-1; weak D call: TRBD1 (6 bases). CDR3 nucleotide sequence: TGTGCCAGCAGTCTTGGACAGCTCACTGAAGCTTTCTTT. Its translation: CASSLGQLTEAFF.